Each of the 10 T cell receptor beta chains below was sequenced from the same sample in a study of cytomegalovirus exposure and HLA in healthy donors. The PCR made use of 60 Vbeta and 13 Jbeta primers. Some clones are missing from TCRdb's copy, which holds only in-frame ones; the method was immunoSEQ multiplex PCR. In the table there are about 94,000 clones, under 80% of which are singletons. Sequenced sample: PBMCs. These receptors came from a man younger than 45 in good health and CMV-seropositive.

This clone was found a few times. The gene calls are TRBV4-1 and TRBJ1-2; no definite D call. Germline V lookup: CDR1 MGHRA, CDR2 YSYEKL. V shed 1 base and J shed 6 bases, with 9 bases lying between them. The CDR3 totals 13 residues. This CDR3 is CASSQVQVDGYTF. The CDR3 nucleotides read TGCGCCAGCAGCCAAGTCCAGGTTGATGGCTACACCTTC.

V is TRBV10-3 and J is TRBJ2-7; possible D gene TRBD2, 6 bases. Per the germline V gene, CDR1 is ENHRY and CDR2 is SYGVKD. This CDR3 is 16 amino acids long. V was shortened by 3 bases and J by 7 bases, with 22 bases between the two germline ends. In nucleotides, the CDR3 is TGTGCCATCAGTGACGCACTAGCAACTAGATCTTGGGAGCAGTACTTC. The encoded protein is CAISDALATRSWEQYF.

The chain couples TRBV19 to TRBJ2-2; 10 nucleotides match TRBD1. The CDR3 has 14 residues. The germline V gene encodes CDR1 LNHDA and CDR2 SQIVND (reference sequence). V gave up 8 bases and J gave up 3 bases; unmatched junction bases: 3. Written as DNA, the CDR3 is TGTGCCAGTCTTGACAGGGGGCACACCGGGGAGCTGTTTTTT. Translated, it gives CASLDRGHTGELFF.

The V and J genes are TRBV13 and TRBJ2-1; D is uncertain. The CDR3 contains 12 residues. Germline assignment: CDR1 PRHDT and CDR2 FYEKMQ (reference sequence). Trimming took off 6 bases at V and 6 bases at J, with 9 bases between the two ends. The chain's CDR3 is CASRAPGNEQFF. CDR3 bases: TGTGCCAGCAGGGCTCCGGGCAATGAGCAGTTCTTC.

The count of this clone is one. The chain employs TRBV7-9 and TRBJ2-7, with 8 bases that match TRBD2. V was clipped by 2 bases and J by 6 bases; unmatched bases: 9. From germline, CDR1 is SEHNR and CDR2 FQNEAQ (reference sequence). The CDR3 runs to 15 residues. The CDR3 here is CASSLRSAGEGEQYF. Written as DNA, the CDR3 is TGTGCCAGCAGCTTACGTTCAGCGGGAGAAGGCGAGCAGTACTTC.

The V gene is TRBV27, the J gene TRBJ2-5, with TRBD2 matching over 9 bases. V shed 6 bases and J 2 bases; nucleotides not matched to a gene: 7. The CDR3 consists of 15 residues. Germline lookup yields CDR1 MNHEY and CDR2 SMNVEV (reference sequence). CDR3 loop: CASRQREVYQETQYF. The CDR3 coding sequence is TGTGCCAGCAGGCAGCGGGAGGTTTATCAAGAGACCCAGTACTTC.

V is TRBV7-2 and J is TRBJ1-5; a possible D gene is TRBD1 (5 bases). With 1 base removed from V and 5 bases from J, the gap between germline ends came to 6 bases. This CDR3 has 13 amino acids. Germline V CDR1 and CDR2: SGHTA, FQGNSA. CDR3 in amino acids: CASSLVGDQPQHF. The CDR3 DNA sequence: TGTGCCAGCAGCTTAGTAGGGGATCAGCCCCAGCATTTT.

In this sample, this clone turned up a few times. This chain joins TRBV6-5 and TRBJ2-2, with 11 bases that match TRBD1. The CDR3 loop spans 15 amino acids. Germline CDR1 is MNHEY and CDR2 is SVGAGI. J was trimmed by 5 bases and V by 9 bases; bases with no gene match: 8. The CDR3 DNA is TGTGCCAGTACGGGAGGGACAGGGGGAACCGGGGAGCTGTTTTTT. Amino acids: CASTGGTGGTGELFF.

The V and J genes are TRBV10-3 and TRBJ2-1; 8 bases agree with TRBD2. Unmatched junction bases numbered 6, after V lost 4 bases and J lost 4 bases. The V gene's germline CDR1 is ENHRY and CDR2 SYGVKD. The CDR3 contains 15 residues. The CDR3 nucleotides are TGTGCCATCAGTGCTAAGGCGGGGGGTTACAATGAGCAGTTCTTC. It is translated as CAISAKAGGYNEQFF.

The genes are TRBV11-1 and TRBJ2-3, with 9 nucleotides matching TRBD1. The CDR3 runs to 15 residues. Germline loops: CDR1 SGHAT, CDR2 FQDESV (reference sequence). V lost 5 bases to trimming and J lost 4 bases; unmatched junction nucleotides: 7. The CDR3 here is CASSAYRGLSDTQYF. In nucleotides, the CDR3 is TGTGCCAGCAGCGCCTACAGGGGGCTTTCAGATACGCAGTATTTT.